The rows below give T cell receptor beta chains drawn from one sample of a study of T cell repertoires in ileal Crohn's disease. Libraries were prepared by immunoSEQ multiplex PCR; TCRdb keeps only in-frame clonotypes and omits some of them. Among about 13,000 clones listed, around four fifths were seen once. The sequenced sample was ileal tissue. All receptors derive from an adult with Crohn's disease. Both conserved end residues are trimmed from each CDR3. Each record gives: J gene, V gene, clone size, CDR3 protein. Clone size is stated in some rows and not others, as once, few, many or a class when expanded.

>TRBJ1-5|TRBV2|NA
ASSAQGGNQPQH
>TRBJ2-1|TRBV11-2|NA
ASSLGSSGSRHNEQF
>TRBJ2-3|TRBV9|once
ASTPSSVYTDTQY
>TRBJ2-7|TRBV28|NA
ASRPFGTGGNYEQY
>TRBJ2-7|TRBV4-2|few
ASSHARGTYEQY
>TRBJ1-1|TRBV13|once
ASSLRGGRNTEAF
>TRBJ1-5|TRBV6-1|NA
ASSEVLRHSNQPQH
>TRBJ1-2|TRBV7-2|NA
ASSLARVGGYT
>TRBJ1-6|TRBV18|medium-sized
ASSLTRGPRPNSPLH
>TRBJ1-5|TRBV19|few
ASQDRFNQPQH
>TRBJ2-5|TRBV25-1|NA
ASSGELGLQETQY
>TRBJ1-2|TRBV6-1|NA
ASSEGEGASWGYT
>TRBJ2-6|TRBV5-4|few
ASSPRTRGSSGANVLT
>TRBJ1-2|TRBV10-1|NA
ASSGPDRGPRGYT
>TRBJ2-5|TRBV6-5|NA
ASRAGGLVETQY
>TRBJ1-3|TRBV29-1|NA
SVESGTGGTGNTIY
>TRBJ1-5|TRBV6-1|NA
ASSGRSSNQPQH
>TRBJ2-1|TRBV9|NA
ASSSRGRDSYNEQF
>TRBJ1-1|TRBV6-1|few
ASSTGGTEAF
>TRBJ1-4|TRBV19|few
ASSTASGATNEKLF
>TRBJ1-3|TRBV7-6|few
ASSSPEGSGNTIY